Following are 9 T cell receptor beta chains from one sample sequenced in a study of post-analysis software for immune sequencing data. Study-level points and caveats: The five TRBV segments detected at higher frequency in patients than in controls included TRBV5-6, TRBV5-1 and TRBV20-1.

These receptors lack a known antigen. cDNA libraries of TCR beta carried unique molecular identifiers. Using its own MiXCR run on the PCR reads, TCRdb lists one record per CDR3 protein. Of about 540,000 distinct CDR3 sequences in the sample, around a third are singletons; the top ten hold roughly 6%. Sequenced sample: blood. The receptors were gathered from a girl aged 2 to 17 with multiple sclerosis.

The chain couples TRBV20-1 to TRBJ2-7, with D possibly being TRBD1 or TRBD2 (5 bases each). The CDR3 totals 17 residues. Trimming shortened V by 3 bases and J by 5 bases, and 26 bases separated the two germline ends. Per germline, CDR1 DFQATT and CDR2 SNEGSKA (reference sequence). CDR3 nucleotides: TGCAGTGCTAGGGCCGGGGATGCAATTGCCAGGGCCAACGAGCAGTACTTC. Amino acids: CSARAGDAIARANEQYF.

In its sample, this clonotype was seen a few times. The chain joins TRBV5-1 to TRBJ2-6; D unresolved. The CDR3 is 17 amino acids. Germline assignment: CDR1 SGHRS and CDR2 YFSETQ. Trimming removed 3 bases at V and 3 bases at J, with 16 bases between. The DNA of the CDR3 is TGCGCCAGCAGCTACATAAGGCCCGGCGGTGGGGCCAACGTCCTGACTTTC. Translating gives CASSYIRPGGGANVLTF.

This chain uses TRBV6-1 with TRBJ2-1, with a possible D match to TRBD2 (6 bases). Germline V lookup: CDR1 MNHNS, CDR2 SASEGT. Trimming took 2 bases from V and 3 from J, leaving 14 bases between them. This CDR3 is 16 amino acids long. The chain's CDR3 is CASSEKAAGGYNEQFF. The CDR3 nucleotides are TGTGCCAGCAGTGAAAAGGCAGCGGGCGGCTACAATGAGCAGTTCTTC.

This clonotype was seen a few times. This chain's CDR3 is CASSYSLTSGGANEQFF. CDR3 in DNA: TGTGCCAGCAGTTACTCCTTGACTAGCGGGGGGGCCAATGAGCAGTTCTTC. This sequence joins TRBV6-6 and TRBJ2-1, with TRBD2 matching over 14 bases. CDR3 length: 17 amino acids. J was trimmed by 6 bases and V by 0 bases; bases with no gene match: 4. Germline CDR1 and CDR2: MNHNY and SVGAGI (reference sequence).

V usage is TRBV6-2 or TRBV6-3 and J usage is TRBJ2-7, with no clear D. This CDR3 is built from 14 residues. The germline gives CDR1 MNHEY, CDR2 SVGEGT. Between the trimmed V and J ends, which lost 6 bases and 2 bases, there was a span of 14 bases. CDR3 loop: CASRVPYPTYEQYF. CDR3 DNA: TGTGCCAGCAGGGTTCCGTACCCCACCTACGAGCAGTACTTC.

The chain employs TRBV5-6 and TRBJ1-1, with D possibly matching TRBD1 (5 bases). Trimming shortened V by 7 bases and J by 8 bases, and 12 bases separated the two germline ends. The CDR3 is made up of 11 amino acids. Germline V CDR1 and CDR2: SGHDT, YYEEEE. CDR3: CASCTGTEAFF. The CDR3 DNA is TGTGCCAGCTGTACAGGAACCGAAGCTTTCTTT.

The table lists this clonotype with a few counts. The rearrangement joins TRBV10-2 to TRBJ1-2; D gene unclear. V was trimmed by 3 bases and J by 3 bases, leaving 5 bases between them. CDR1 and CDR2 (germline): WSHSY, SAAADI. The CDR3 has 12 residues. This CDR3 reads CASSDIYYGYTF. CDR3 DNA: TGCGCCAGCAGTGACATATACTATGGCTACACCTTC.

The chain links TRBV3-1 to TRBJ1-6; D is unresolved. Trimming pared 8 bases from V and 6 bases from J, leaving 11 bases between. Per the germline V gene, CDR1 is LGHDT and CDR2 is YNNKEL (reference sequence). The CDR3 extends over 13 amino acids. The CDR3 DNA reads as TGTGCCAGCCGGCGACTAAGTAATTCACCCCTCCACTTT. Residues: CASRRLSNSPLHF.

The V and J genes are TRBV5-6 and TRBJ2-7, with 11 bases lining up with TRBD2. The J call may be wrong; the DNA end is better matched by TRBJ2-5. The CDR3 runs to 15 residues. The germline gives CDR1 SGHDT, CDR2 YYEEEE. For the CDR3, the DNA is TGTGCCAGCAGCCTGACGGGACTAGCGGTCGGGACCCAGTACTTC. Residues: CASSLTGLAVGTQYF.